The clone carrying this T cell receptor (beta chain) was found a few times. This record belongs to a study of cytomegalovirus exposure and HLA in healthy donors. V was shortened by 3 bases and J by 2 bases, with 12 bases between the two germline ends. There are 15 residues in the CDR3. Germline V gives CDR1 ENHRY, CDR2 SYGVKD. A multiplex PCR was run with 60 Vbeta primers and 13 Jbeta primers. Assay used: immunoSEQ multiplex PCR; TCRdb lists only in-frame clones, some missing. The sample yields under 200,000 clones, roughly 84% seen once. The TCR originated in a male donor in good health and CMV-seronegative. Sequences were obtained from PBMCs. The genes are TRBV10-3 and TRBJ2-3; D may be TRBD2 (7 bases). The DNA of the CDR3 is TGTGCCATCAGTGAAAGGGGGGGGTCCACAGATACGCAGTATTTT. It encodes CAISERGGSTDTQYF.